This TCR beta chain was identified during a study of blood T cells in healthy people across ages. Germline lookup yields CDR1 SGHRS and CDR2 YFSETQ. CDR3 length: 14 residues. J gave up 2 bases and V 6 bases, and 5 bases lay outside the gene matches. A second PCR, run for 7 to 11 cycles, used a sample-barcoded 5' primer plus a J-beta primer mix. TCRdb re-derived calls from the 5' RACE reads in MiXCR, one entry per CDR3 protein. The table has about a million distinct CDR3 sequences, just over 50% seen once. This TCR derives from a woman aged 60 to 75 in good health. Source material: blood. The J gene is TRBJ2-3, the V gene TRBV5-1, with 8 bases lining up with TRBD2. CDR3 nucleotide sequence: TGCGCCAGCACTACTAGCGGACTCACAGATACGCAGTATTTT. Protein sequence: CASTTSGLTDTQYF. Full variable domain (rest looked up from reference TRBV5-1 and TRBJ2-3): KAGVTQTPRYLIKTRGQQVTLSCSPISGHRSVSWYQQTPGQGLQFLFEYFSETQRNKGNFPGRFSGRQFSNSRSEMNVSTLELGDSALYLCASTTSGLTDTQYFGPGTRLTVL.